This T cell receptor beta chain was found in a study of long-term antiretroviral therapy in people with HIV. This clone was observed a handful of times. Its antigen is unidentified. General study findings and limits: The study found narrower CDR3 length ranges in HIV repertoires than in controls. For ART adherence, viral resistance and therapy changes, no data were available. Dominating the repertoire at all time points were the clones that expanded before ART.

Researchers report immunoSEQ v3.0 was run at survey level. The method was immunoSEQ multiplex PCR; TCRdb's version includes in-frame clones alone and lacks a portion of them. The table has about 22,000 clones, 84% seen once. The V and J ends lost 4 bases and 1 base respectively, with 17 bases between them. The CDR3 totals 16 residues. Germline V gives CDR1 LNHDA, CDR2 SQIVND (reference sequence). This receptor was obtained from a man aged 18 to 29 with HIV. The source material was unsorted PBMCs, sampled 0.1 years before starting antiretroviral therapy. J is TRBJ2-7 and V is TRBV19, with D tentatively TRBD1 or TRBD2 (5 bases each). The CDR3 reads CASSRPGPPASYEQYF. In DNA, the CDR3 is TGTGCCAGTAGTAGACCGGGACCCCCAGCTTCCTACGAGCAGTACTTC.